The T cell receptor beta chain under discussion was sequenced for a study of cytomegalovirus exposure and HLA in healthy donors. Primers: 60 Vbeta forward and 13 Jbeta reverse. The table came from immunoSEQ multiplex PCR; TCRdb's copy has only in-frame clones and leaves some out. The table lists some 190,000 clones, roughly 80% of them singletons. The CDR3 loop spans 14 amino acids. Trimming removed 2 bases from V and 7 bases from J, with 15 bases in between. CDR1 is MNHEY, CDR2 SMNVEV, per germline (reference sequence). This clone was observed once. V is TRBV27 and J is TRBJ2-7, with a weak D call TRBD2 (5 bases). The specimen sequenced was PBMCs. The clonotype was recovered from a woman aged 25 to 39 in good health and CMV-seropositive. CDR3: CASSLEYRGGEQYF. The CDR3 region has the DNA TGTGCCAGCAGTTTAGAGTATCGAGGAGGAGAGCAGTACTTC.